The source of this T cell receptor (beta chain) is a study of T-cell memory formation after mild COVID-19. Across the study: In these data, TCR clusters were largely donor specific.

TCRdb reprocessed the 5' RACE reads with MiXCR, giving one entry per CDR3 protein. Here the sample spans roughly 130,000 distinct CDR3 sequences, 17% being singletons. CDR3 length: 19 amino acids. With 6 bases clipped from V and 0 bases from J, the junction kept 10 bases outside the gene matches. The germline gives CDR1 MDHEN, CDR2 SYDVKM. The study, taken as a whole, reports: Pre-infection memory already had some responding clones, implying cross-reactive memory joined. Day 15 to 85 contracting clones showed balanced CD4/CD8; later expanders leaned CD4+. Contracting CD4+ clones lay largely in CM and EM, with CD8+ ones residing in EMRA.

To note about this clonotype: Its cognate antigen is unknown.

The source material was PBMCs or a T cell subset sorted from them (not recorded which). The TCR comes from a man between 18 and 35 years old who had mild COVID-19 (a few samples of this study predate the infection). Cell type and time point are not known. The V call is TRBV28, the J call TRBJ2-4; 14 positions match TRBD2. The CDR3: CASSRRGLAGVLAKNIQYF. The DNA for the CDR3 is TGTGCCAGCAGCCGACGGGGACTAGCGGGGGTTTTAGCCAAAAACATTCAGTACTTC.